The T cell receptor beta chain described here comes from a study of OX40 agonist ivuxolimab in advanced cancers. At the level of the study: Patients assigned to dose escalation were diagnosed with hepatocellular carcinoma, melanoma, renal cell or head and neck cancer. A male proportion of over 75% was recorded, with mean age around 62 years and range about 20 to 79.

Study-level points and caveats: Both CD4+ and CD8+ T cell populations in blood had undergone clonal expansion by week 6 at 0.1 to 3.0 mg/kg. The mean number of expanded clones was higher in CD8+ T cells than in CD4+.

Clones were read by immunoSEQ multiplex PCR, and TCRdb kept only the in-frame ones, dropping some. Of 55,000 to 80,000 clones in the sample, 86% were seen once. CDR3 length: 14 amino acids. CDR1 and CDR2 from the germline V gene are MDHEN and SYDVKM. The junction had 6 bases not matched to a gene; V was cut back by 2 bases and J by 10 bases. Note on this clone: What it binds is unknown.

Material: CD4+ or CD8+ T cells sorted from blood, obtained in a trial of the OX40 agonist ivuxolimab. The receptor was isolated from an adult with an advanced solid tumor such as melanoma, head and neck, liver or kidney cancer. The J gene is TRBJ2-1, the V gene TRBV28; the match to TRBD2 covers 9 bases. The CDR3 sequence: CASSLGGGAREQFF. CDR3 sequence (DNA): TGTGCCAGCAGTTTAGGCGGGGGGGCCAGAGAGCAGTTCTTC.